This is a list of T cell receptor beta chains from one sample in a study of T-cell memory formation after mild COVID-19. One entry per CDR3 protein, called by TCRdb with MiXCR from the 5' RACE reads. This repertoire shows about 90,000 distinct CDR3 sequences, around an eighth found once; its top ten account for about 25%. Sequencing used PBMCs or a T cell subset sorted from them (not recorded which). These TCRs come from an adult woman who had mild COVID-19 (a few samples of this study predate the infection). Cell type and time point are not known. CDR3s include the opening cysteine and the closing phenylalanine or tryptophan. A D gene is named only where the DNA matches it firmly. Clone size, where shown, is once, few, many, or a class for clones that have expanded.

clone_size: many
d_call: TRBD1
v_call: TRBV27
j_call: TRBJ2-7
cdr3_nt: TGTGCCAGCAGGGGCCCAGGGGGTTACGAGCAGTACTTC
cdr3_aa: CASRGPGGYEQYF

clone_size: many
d_call: .
v_call: TRBV29-1
j_call: TRBJ2-7
cdr3_nt: TGCAGCGTTGAAGAAGGGACACCGTACGAGCAGTACTTC
cdr3_aa: CSVEEGTPYEQYF

clone_size: many
d_call: TRBD1
v_call: TRBV29-1
j_call: TRBJ2-7
cdr3_nt: TGCAGCGTTGAGGGACAGGACTACGAGCAGTACTTC
cdr3_aa: CSVEGQDYEQYF

clone_size: many
d_call: .
v_call: TRBV7-9
j_call: TRBJ2-1
cdr3_nt: TGTGCCAGCAGCCCTCCCAGGGGCGCTGAGCAGTTCTTC
cdr3_aa: CASSPPRGAEQFF

clone_size: .
d_call: .
v_call: TRBV12-3/TRBV12-4
j_call: TRBJ2-2
cdr3_nt: TGTGCCAGCAGTTTCGGGGAAATCGGGGAGCTGTTTTTT
cdr3_aa: CASSFGEIGELFF

clone_size: .
d_call: .
v_call: TRBV7-8
j_call: TRBJ1-5
cdr3_nt: TGTGCCAGCAGCTTAGCGGGGCTCGGTAGCAATCAGCCCCAGCATTTT
cdr3_aa: CASSLAGLGSNQPQHF

clone_size: .
d_call: TRBD2
v_call: TRBV19
j_call: TRBJ2-1
cdr3_nt: TGTGCCAGTAGTGCGGGACTAGCGGGATGGGAGCAGTTCTTC
cdr3_aa: CASSAGLAGWEQFF

clone_size: .
d_call: .
v_call: TRBV14
j_call: TRBJ1-6
cdr3_nt: TGTGCCAGCAGCCAAGGGGACCTAGATAATTCACCCCTCCACTTT
cdr3_aa: CASSQGDLDNSPLHF

clone_size: .
d_call: .
v_call: TRBV6-5
j_call: TRBJ1-1
cdr3_nt: TGTGCCAGCAGTTTTGGGGGTCACACTGAAGCTTTCTTT
cdr3_aa: CASSFGGHTEAFF

clone_size: few
d_call: TRBD1
v_call: TRBV24-1
j_call: TRBJ2-3
cdr3_nt: TGTGCCACCAGTGACACCTTGGGACAGGGGATCTCGGATACGCAGTATTTT
cdr3_aa: CATSDTLGQGISDTQYF

clone_size: .
d_call: TRBD1
v_call: TRBV3-1
j_call: TRBJ1-2
cdr3_nt: TGTGCCAGCGCCGGTACCGGGACAGCCTTAGGCTACACCTTC
cdr3_aa: CASAGTGTALGYTF

clone_size: .
d_call: .
v_call: TRBV15
j_call: TRBJ1-5
cdr3_nt: TGTGCCACCAGCGGCAGGGCATATAGCAATCAGCCCCAGCATTTT
cdr3_aa: CATSGRAYSNQPQHF

clone_size: many
d_call: .
v_call: TRBV3-1
j_call: TRBJ1-2
cdr3_nt: TGTGCCAGCAGCCAAGGGGTCAGAAGGCCCGCTAACTATGGCTACACCTTC
cdr3_aa: CASSQGVRRPANYGYTF

clone_size: few
d_call: .
v_call: TRBV28
j_call: TRBJ2-1
cdr3_nt: TGTGCCAGTACCCCCGGGCTTTCCTCCTACAATGAGCAGTTCTTC
cdr3_aa: CASTPGLSSYNEQFF

clone_size: .
d_call: TRBD1
v_call: TRBV5-1
j_call: TRBJ2-1
cdr3_nt: TGCGCCAGCAAACTACGGGACAGCTCCTACAATGAGCAGTTCTTC
cdr3_aa: CASKLRDSSYNEQFF

clone_size: .
d_call: .
v_call: TRBV4-1
j_call: TRBJ2-2
cdr3_nt: TGCGCCAGCAGCCTGCGTATCGGCGGCGGGGAGCTGTTTTTT
cdr3_aa: CASSLRIGGGELFF

clone_size: .
d_call: TRBD2
v_call: TRBV4-1
j_call: TRBJ2-1
cdr3_nt: TGCGCCAGCAGCCAGCAGGGCCTAGCGGGGGTGTGGAATGAGCAGTTCTTC
cdr3_aa: CASSQQGLAGVWNEQFF

clone_size: .
d_call: TRBD1
v_call: TRBV7-9
j_call: TRBJ2-2
cdr3_nt: TGTGCCAGCAGCTTTCGGGACAGACACACGACCGACACCGGGGAGCTGTTTTTT
cdr3_aa: CASSFRDRHTTDTGELFF

clone_size: few
d_call: .
v_call: TRBV7-9
j_call: TRBJ2-7
cdr3_nt: TGTGCCAGCAGCTTTGTGGGACCACCCTACGAGCAGTACTTC
cdr3_aa: CASSFVGPPYEQYF

clone_size: .
d_call: .
v_call: TRBV4-1
j_call: TRBJ2-3
cdr3_nt: TGCGCCAGCAGCCAGGGGGGAAGCACAGATACGCAGTATTTT
cdr3_aa: CASSQGGSTDTQYF

clone_size: .
d_call: .
v_call: TRBV20-1
j_call: TRBJ1-3
cdr3_nt: TGCAGTGCTAACGGGGGGGCCTCTGGAAACACCATATATTTT
cdr3_aa: CSANGGASGNTIYF

clone_size: .
d_call: .
v_call: TRBV7-9
j_call: TRBJ2-7
cdr3_nt: TGTGCCAGCAGCCGCAGGGACAACTACGAGCAGTACTTC
cdr3_aa: CASSRRDNYEQYF

clone_size: .
d_call: .
v_call: TRBV12-3/TRBV12-4
j_call: TRBJ2-3
cdr3_nt: TGTGCCAGCAGTCTCGGGGACGGCCTGAATACGCAGTATTTT
cdr3_aa: CASSLGDGLNTQYF

clone_size: many
d_call: .
v_call: TRBV4-1
j_call: TRBJ2-7
cdr3_nt: TGCGCCAGCAGCCAAGATACGGGGGAGACCTACGAGCAGTACTTC
cdr3_aa: CASSQDTGETYEQYF

clone_size: .
d_call: TRBD2
v_call: TRBV20-1
j_call: TRBJ2-5
cdr3_nt: TGCAGTGCTAGAGATTTGGGGACTAGCGGGAGAGGAGAGACCCAGTACTTC
cdr3_aa: CSARDLGTSGRGETQYF

clone_size: .
d_call: .
v_call: TRBV4-1
j_call: TRBJ2-7
cdr3_nt: TGCGCCAGCAGCCAAGATGGTTCGGGAACCTACGAGCAGTACTTC
cdr3_aa: CASSQDGSGTYEQYF

clone_size: .
d_call: TRBD1
v_call: TRBV5-5
j_call: TRBJ1-1
cdr3_nt: TGTGCCAGCAGCGCAGGGACAGGGTTTGGTGAAGCTTTCTTT
cdr3_aa: CASSAGTGFGEAFF

clone_size: .
d_call: .
v_call: TRBV20-1
j_call: TRBJ1-1
cdr3_nt: TGCAGTGCTAGGGTCAGGAACACTGAAGCTTTCTTT
cdr3_aa: CSARVRNTEAFF

clone_size: many
d_call: TRBD2
v_call: TRBV6-5
j_call: TRBJ2-1
cdr3_nt: TGTGCCAGCAGTCCTAGGACTAGCGGGAGTGGGAATGAGCAGTTCTTC
cdr3_aa: CASSPRTSGSGNEQFF

clone_size: few
d_call: .
v_call: TRBV7-9
j_call: TRBJ2-3
cdr3_nt: TGTGCCAGCAGCTCGAGCGCATACGGGGATACGCAGTATTTT
cdr3_aa: CASSSSAYGDTQYF

clone_size: few
d_call: .
v_call: TRBV4-3
j_call: TRBJ2-3
cdr3_nt: TGCGCCAGCAGCCACTACCTGCGGGAAAGCACAGATACGCAGTATTTT
cdr3_aa: CASSHYLRESTDTQYF

clone_size: .
d_call: TRBD1
v_call: TRBV27
j_call: TRBJ1-2
cdr3_nt: TGTGCCAGCAGTTTCGGACAGGGTCATGGCTACACCTTC
cdr3_aa: CASSFGQGHGYTF

clone_size: .
d_call: .
v_call: TRBV12-3/TRBV12-4
j_call: TRBJ1-1
cdr3_nt: TGTGCCAGCAGTTTTAACAGCTTTGAAGCTTTCTTT
cdr3_aa: CASSFNSFEAFF

clone_size: many
d_call: .
v_call: TRBV3-1
j_call: TRBJ2-5
cdr3_nt: TGTGCCAGCAGCCAAGAGCCAGGGGAGGAGACCCAGTACTTC
cdr3_aa: CASSQEPGEETQYF

clone_size: few
d_call: TRBD2
v_call: TRBV27
j_call: TRBJ2-7
cdr3_nt: TGTGCCAGCAGTTTACGGCCGGGACTAGCGGGGGGCGGATACGAGCAGTACTTC
cdr3_aa: CASSLRPGLAGGGYEQYF

clone_size: few
d_call: TRBD1
v_call: TRBV7-9
j_call: TRBJ2-7
cdr3_nt: TGTGCCAGCAGCGACGGGACAGGGTTCTTCGAGCAGTACTTC
cdr3_aa: CASSDGTGFFEQYF

clone_size: .
d_call: .
v_call: TRBV29-1
j_call: TRBJ2-1
cdr3_nt: TGCAGCGTCGTGGATGACAATGAGCAGTTCTTC
cdr3_aa: CSVVDDNEQFF